The 18 T cell receptor beta chains below come from one sample, sequenced in a study of T cells after yellow fever vaccination. TCRdb called the 5' RACE reads again in MiXCR, with one record for every CDR3 protein. Among 120,000 or so distinct CDR3 sequences listed, about 16% were seen once. This specimen was CD8+ T cells sorted from PBMCs, taken 5 days after the yellow fever booster vaccination. All receptors come from a man younger than 35 who received the YFV17D yellow fever vaccine.

The chain is built from TRBV4-3 and TRBJ2-7; D is uncertain. Trimming removed 0 bases from V and 3 bases from J, with 6 bases in between. The CDR3 has 13 residues. Germline values: CDR1 LGHNA, CDR2 YSLEER. This chain's CDR3 is CASSQEPGYEQYF. CDR3 DNA: TGCGCCAGCAGCCAAGAACCAGGCTACGAGCAGTACTTC.

The table lists this clonotype with a count of one. The CDR3 is CASSPRRSGGQNEQFF. The CDR3 DNA sequence: TGTGCCAGCAGCCCCAGGCGAAGCGGGGGCCAGAATGAGCAGTTCTTC. The genes are TRBV7-9 and TRBJ2-1, with 8 bases matching TRBD2. V was clipped by 5 bases and J by 7 bases; unmatched bases: 13. Germline V CDR1 and CDR2: SEHNR, FQNEAQ (reference sequence). This CDR3 is built from 16 residues.

This clonotype was seen a few times. The chain links TRBV7-9 to TRBJ1-2; no clear D gene. This CDR3 is built from 14 residues. V lost 5 bases and J 5 bases, leaving 15 bases between the germline ends. Germline CDR1 SEHNR, CDR2 FQNEAQ (reference sequence). CDR3 loop: CASSPPGDGYGYTF. CDR3 coding DNA: TGTGCCAGCAGCCCCCCCGGTGACGGGTATGGCTACACCTTC.

This clonotype was counted a few times. V usage is TRBV6-5 and J usage is TRBJ2-5, with TRBD1 matching 10 bases. Losses at the gene ends were 5 bases for V and 7 bases for J; bases not matched to a gene: 4. Germline CDR1 is MNHEY and CDR2 is SVGAGI. This CDR3 comprises 13 residues. The CDR3 reads CASSPRDRGTQYF. In nucleotides, the CDR3 is TGTGCCAGCAGTCCCCGGGACAGGGGGACCCAGTACTTC.

This clonotype came up a few times. The chain recombines TRBV24-1 with TRBJ2-7; perhaps D is TRBD1 or TRBD2 (5 bases each). V was pared by 9 bases and J by 2 bases, with 16 bases between. This CDR3 is 14 amino acids long. Germline V gives CDR1 KGHDR, CDR2 SFDVKD. CDR3 nucleotides: TGTGCCACCCGATTCACCGGGGCCCCCTACGAGCAGTACTTC. Its translation: CATRFTGAPYEQYF.

The sample holds many counts of this clonotype. A junction end diverges from the germline sequence, so it may reflect a read error. V is TRBV4-1 and J is TRBJ2-3; unclear D gene. CDR1 and CDR2 from the germline V gene are MGHRA and YSYEKL. CDR3 length: 12 amino acids. The CDR3 loop is CASSPRGDTQYF. CDR3 DNA sequence: TGTGCCAGCTCGCCCCGAGGAGATACGCAGTATTTT.

The chain links TRBV15 to TRBJ2-5; tentatively, D is TRBD1 (6 bases). The ends were cut back, 3 bases at V and 0 bases at J, with 8 bases in the middle. CDR1 and CDR2 from the germline V gene are LNHNV and YYDKDF (reference sequence). CDR3 length: 14 residues. CDR3 DNA: TGTGCCACCAGCAGTAGACAGGACCAAGAGACCCAGTACTTC. Protein sequence: CATSSRQDQETQYF.

This chain links TRBV6-5 with TRBJ2-3; tentative D call: TRBD2 (7 bases). V gave up 3 bases and J gave up 4 bases, with 20 bases separating them. This CDR3 has 17 amino acids. Germline V gene sequence: CDR1 MNHEY, CDR2 SVGAGI. The CDR3 DNA follows: TGTGCCAGCAGTTATAGACCTTATGGGGGGGCATCAGATACGCAGTATTTT. This sequence encodes CASSYRPYGGASDTQYF.

This clonotype has a count of ten or more. The genes are TRBV6-2 or TRBV6-3 and TRBJ1-1; no reliable D call. Trimming stripped 0 bases from V and 1 base from J, with 9 bases between. The CDR3 covers 15 residues. Germline values: CDR1 MNHEY, CDR2 SVGEGT. The CDR3 loop reads CASSYSPGENTEAFF. The DNA for the CDR3 is TGTGCCAGCAGTTACTCGCCAGGAGAGAACACTGAAGCTTTCTTT.

The CDR3: CASSLWGVSSGNTIYF. The CDR3 region has the DNA TGTGCCAGCAGTTTATGGGGCGTGAGCTCTGGAAACACCATATATTTT. The chain has TRBV28 and TRBJ1-3; unclear D gene. Trimming removed 0 bases from V and 0 bases from J, with 9 bases in between. The germline gives CDR1 MDHEN, CDR2 SYDVKM. CDR3 length: 16 amino acids. Full variable domain (rest looked up from reference TRBV28 and TRBJ1-3): DVKVTQSSRYLVKRTGEKVFLECVQDMDHENMFWYRQDPGLGLRLIYFSYDVKMKEKGDIPEGYSVSREKKERFSLILESASTNQTSMYLCASSLWGVSSGNTIYFGEGSWLTVV.

In this sample, this clonotype turned up many times. The J gene is TRBJ2-2, the V gene TRBV29-1; a weak D match, TRBD2 (6 bases). Germline lookup yields CDR1 SQVTM and CDR2 ANQGSEA. The length of the CDR3 is 14 residues. The V and J ends lost 6 bases and 5 bases respectively, with 16 bases between them. The CDR3 DNA reads as TGCAGCGTGGAGGGACCGGAGGGTACCGGGGAGCTGTTTTTT. Its protein product is CSVEGPEGTGELFF.

The chain employs TRBV19 and TRBJ1-2; D remains unclear. Germline V gives CDR1 LNHDA, CDR2 SQIVND (reference sequence). Trimming cost V 7 bases and J 2 bases, with 17 bases left between them. The CDR3 length is 15 residues. The CDR3 loop is CASIPRQGFNYGYTF. In nucleotides, the CDR3 is TGTGCCAGTATCCCCCGACAAGGCTTCAACTATGGCTACACCTTC.

Only a few counts were recorded for this clonotype. V is TRBV12-3 or TRBV12-4 and J is TRBJ2-2; D gene unclear. The V end lost 4 bases, the J end lost 6 bases, and 6 bases lay between the germline ends. There are 12 residues in the CDR3. In DNA, the CDR3 is TGTGCCAGCAGTTCAACGCCCGGGGAGCTGTTTTTT. Amino acid sequence: CASSSTPGELFF.

The DNA for the CDR3 is TGTGCCAGCAGTTACTCGATTTCGGGGGGGCTTCCCTCTGGGGCCAACGTCCTGACTTTC. The encoded protein is CASSYSISGGLPSGANVLTF. This chain connects TRBV6-2 or TRBV6-3 to TRBJ2-6; 8 bases line up with TRBD2. The V segment lost 0 bases and the J segment 0 bases; nucleotides outside the gene matches: 10. Per germline, CDR1 MNHEY and CDR2 SVGEGT. The CDR3 consists of 20 residues.

The chain is built from TRBV7-3 and TRBJ1-2, with a possible D match to TRBD1 (5 bases). The CDR3 spans 14 residues. V lost 5 bases, J lost 3 bases, and 13 bases lay in between. CDR1 and CDR2 from the germline V gene are SGHTA and FQGTGA. The CDR3 sequence is CASSQQGEDYGYTF. CDR3 nucleotides: TGTGCCAGCAGCCAACAAGGGGAGGACTATGGCTACACCTTC.

The rearrangement uses TRBV11-3 and TRBJ2-2; D is ambiguous. The CDR3 runs 16 residues. V was trimmed by 5 bases and J by 0 bases, leaving 13 bases between them. Germline V CDR1 and CDR2: SGHNT, YENEEA. Written as DNA, the CDR3 is TGTGCCAGCAGCCCATTTCACGCTACGAACACCGGGGAGCTGTTTTTT. Translation gives CASSPFHATNTGELFF.

The chain has TRBV19 and TRBJ2-1; 10 bases align to TRBD2. Germline V CDR1 and CDR2: LNHDA, SQIVND (reference sequence). CDR3 length: 14 residues. J lost 4 bases, V lost 6 bases, and 3 bases had no gene match. The CDR3 loop reads CASRKRGGYNEQFF. The CDR3 coding sequence is TGTGCCAGTAGGAAGCGGGGGGGTTACAATGAGCAGTTCTTC.

CDR3 DNA sequence: TGTGCCAGCAGTCGCGTGCATGAGCAGTTCTTC. Encoded protein: CASSRVHEQFF. The chain is built from TRBV6-2 or TRBV6-3 and TRBJ2-1; D is unclear. The germline gives CDR1 MNHEY, CDR2 SVGEGT. The V gene lost 5 bases and the J gene lost 8 bases, with 7 bases spanning the gap. The length of the CDR3 is 11 residues.